One and the same sample provided the 5 T cell receptor beta chains below, sequenced in a study of lymphopenia after photon versus proton radiotherapy. TCRdb's copy holds only in-frame clones and misses some; the assay was immunoSEQ multiplex PCR. The sample has 55,000 to 70,000 clones, approximately 91% seen once. This specimen was peripheral blood, taken from a patient treated with photon-based radiotherapy. These receptors originate from a woman aged 70-85 years with pancreatic cancer.

This chain links TRBV11-2 with TRBJ2-4, with no clear D. The CDR3 spans 16 residues. Germline CDR1 SGHAT, CDR2 FQNNGV. V was cut by 2 bases and J by 0 bases, with 11 bases left in between. Here the CDR3 DNA reads TGTGCCAGCAGCTTAAGGTCGACGGTAGCCAAAAACATTCAGTACTTC. Translation gives CASSLRSTVAKNIQYF.

V gene TRBV2 combines with J gene TRBJ2-3; D gene unclear. V was trimmed by 7 bases and J by 2 bases, leaving 7 bases between them. CDR3 length: 12 amino acids. Germline V gene data show CDR1 as SNHLY and CDR2 as FYNNEI. The CDR3 spells CASKKDTDTQYF. In nucleotides, the CDR3 is TGTGCCAGCAAGAAGGACACAGATACGCAGTATTTT.

Only one count was recorded for this clone. CDR3 loop: CASSSGQGAYSGNTIYF. DNA for the CDR3: TGTGCCAGCAGCTCGGGACAGGGGGCATATTCTGGAAACACCATATATTTT. This chain joins TRBV13 and TRBJ1-3, with 12 bases identical to TRBD1. The CDR3 sequence is 17 residues long. Germline V lookup: CDR1 PRHDT, CDR2 FYEKMQ (reference sequence). The V segment lost 4 bases and the J segment 1 base; nucleotides outside the gene matches: 5.

This clone was seen a handful of times. The chain recombines TRBV4-2 with TRBJ2-7, with a possible D match to TRBD2 (6 bases). This CDR3 spans 11 amino acids. CDR1 is LGHNA, CDR2 YNFKEQ, per germline. V was cut by 5 bases and J by 6 bases, with 8 bases left in between. The CDR3 nucleotides read TGTGCCAGCAGCGGGGGGACCGAGCAGTACTTC. It translates to CASSGGTEQYF.

The chain uses TRBV10-3 and TRBJ2-2; 9 bases line up with TRBD1. CDR1 is ENHRY, CDR2 SYGVKD, per germline. This CDR3 has 16 residues. V gave up 6 bases and J gave up 6 bases; unmatched junction bases: 11. The CDR3 loop is CAIRAGTGFMAGELFF. The CDR3 region has the DNA TGTGCCATCAGGGCCGGGACAGGGTTTATGGCCGGGGAGCTGTTTTTT.